This T cell receptor beta chain was sequenced in a study of cytomegalovirus exposure and HLA in healthy donors. Study conclusions and caveats: Reports showed the classifier diagnosing cytomegalovirus status with high specificity and sensitivity.

As concerns this clone: Its target is not known. One end of the junction varies from germline; a read error may be responsible.

The CDR3 runs to 16 residues. In germline, CDR1 is SGDLS, CDR2 YYNGEE. The primer mix had 60 Vbeta and 13 Jbeta primers. Only in-frame clones appear in the TCRdb table, and some are missing; sequencing was by immunoSEQ multiplex PCR. The sample carries 190,000 or so clones, approximately 79% recorded once. The chain links TRBV9 to TRBJ2-1; 7 positions agree with TRBD1. Sequenced material: PBMCs. The TCR comes from a girl aged 5 to 17 in good health and CMV-seropositive. CDR3 residues: CVSSVEGAGAYNEQFF. CDR3 nucleotide sequence: TGTGTCAGCAGCGTAGAGGGGGCAGGGGCCTACAATGAGCAGTTCTTC.